Listed here are 28 T cell receptor beta chains from one sample, sequenced in a study of CD8+ T cells in alopecia areata. Treatment indicated: oral pan-JAK inhibitor, 5-10 mg twice daily. Reverse transcription of extracted RNA yielded cDNA, which provided the sequencing template. Using immunoSEQ multiplex PCR, the repertoire was profiled, and TCRdb retains in-frame clones only, with some absent. The data contain 100,000 to 130,000 clones, 84% of them seen just once; the ten biggest clones take up over 20%. The source material was CD8+ T cells sorted from blood, sampled at week 24, from a patient treated with tofacitinib. These receptors were collected from a human donor with alopecia areata.

The V call is TRBV12-5, the J call TRBJ2-3; 10 bases align to TRBD2. The CDR3 runs to 18 residues. Germline lookup yields CDR1 LGHNT and CDR2 FRNRAP. Unmatched junction bases numbered 8, after V lost 1 base and J lost 1 base. Written as DNA, the CDR3 is TGTGCTAGTGGTTTGGGCTCGTACAGCGGGGGGGGCACAGATACGCAGTATTTT. Its protein product is CASGLGSYSGGGTDTQYF.

V gene TRBV2 combines with J gene TRBJ2-1; the D is unclear. V lost 7 bases and J lost 2, with 0 bases in between. The CDR3 runs to 10 residues. CDR1 and CDR2 from the germline V gene are SNHLY and FYNNEI. This CDR3 reads CASTYNEQFF. The DNA of the CDR3 is TGTGCCAGCACCTACAATGAGCAGTTCTTC.

This clone appeared a few times. The chain uses TRBV4-1 and TRBJ2-1; D is tentatively TRBD1 or TRBD2 (7 bases each). The ends were cut back, 4 bases at V and 7 bases at J, with 17 bases in the middle. The CDR3 covers 15 residues. Germline values: CDR1 MGHRA, CDR2 YSYEKL. The CDR3 bases are TGCGCCAGCAGCCCCGGGGAGGGGGCCTGGAATGAGCAGTTCTTC. Protein sequence: CASSPGEGAWNEQFF.

The V gene is TRBV6-1, the J gene TRBJ2-7; D gene unclear. The CDR3 extends over 14 amino acids. V was trimmed by 6 bases and J by 0 bases, leaving 12 bases between them. In germline, CDR1 is MNHNS, CDR2 SASEGT. The CDR3 is CASSPRWNSYEQYF. CDR3 in DNA: TGTGCCAGCAGCCCCAGGTGGAACTCCTACGAGCAGTACTTC.

V and J are TRBV13 and TRBJ2-1; D ambiguous. Trimming took 5 bases from V and 8 from J, leaving 19 bases between them. This CDR3 is built from 15 residues. Germline V gives CDR1 PRHDT, CDR2 FYEKMQ (reference sequence). Here the CDR3 reads CASSPLEAAWDEQFF. CDR3 nucleotides: TGTGCCAGCAGCCCGCTCGAGGCCGCCTGGGATGAGCAGTTCTTC.

This clone was seen once. V gene TRBV4-1 combines with J gene TRBJ2-5, with D maybe TRBD2 (6 bases). Trimming left V 4 bases short and J 7 bases short, with 13 bases between. The germline V gene encodes CDR1 MGHRA and CDR2 YSYEKL. The CDR3 runs 13 residues. CDR3 region: CASSRTEEGTQYF. The CDR3 region has the DNA TGCGCCAGCAGCCGGACGGAGGAGGGGACCCAGTACTTC.

This chain links TRBV29-1 with TRBJ1-2; 7 nucleotides line up with TRBD1. Germline V gene lookup returns CDR1 SQVTM and CDR2 ANQGSEA. The CDR3 contains 14 residues. Trimming cost V 4 bases and J 4 bases; bases outside gene matches: 9. CDR3 sequence reads: CSVGLEGAGYGYTF. For the CDR3, the DNA is TGCAGCGTTGGTCTGGAGGGGGCAGGCTATGGCTACACCTTC.

This clone was observed a handful of times. The J gene is TRBJ2-2, the V gene TRBV19; 9 bases are shared with TRBD1. Per germline, CDR1 LNHDA and CDR2 SQIVND (reference sequence). The junction had 13 bases not matched to a gene; V was cut back by 4 bases and J by 4 bases. There are 18 residues in the CDR3. The CDR3 region has the DNA TGTGCCAGTAGTACAGGACAGGGGACGACCCGGCCCACCGGGGAGCTGTTTTTT. Protein sequence: CASSTGQGTTRPTGELFF.

The rearrangement joins TRBV29-1 to TRBJ2-1, with D perhaps TRBD1 or TRBD2 (5 bases each). From germline, CDR1 is SQVTM and CDR2 ANQGSEA. The V end lost 2 bases, the J end lost 8 bases, and 25 bases lay between the germline ends. This CDR3 comprises 17 residues. The chain's CDR3 is CSVELSDGTAPRDEQFF. The CDR3 bases are TGCAGCGTTGAATTGTCGGACGGGACGGCACCTAGAGATGAGCAGTTCTTC.

The CDR3 DNA sequence: TGCGCCAGCAGCCAAGGACAGGGGATGAACACCGGGGAGCTGTTTTTT. Protein sequence: CASSQGQGMNTGELFF. V usage is TRBV4-1 and J usage is TRBJ2-2; 8 bases map to TRBD1. Trimming cost V 1 base and J 1 base; bases outside gene matches: 2. Germline CDR1 is MGHRA and CDR2 is YSYEKL. There are 16 residues in the CDR3.

This chain links TRBV5-8 with TRBJ2-3, with 7 bases identical to TRBD1. The J segment lost 1 base and the V segment lost 4 bases, leaving 3 bases of the junction unmatched. The CDR3 runs to 14 residues. In germline, CDR1 is SGHTS, CDR2 YDEGEE. In nucleotides, the CDR3 is TGTGCCAGCAGCCCCGACAGGGGCACAGATACGCAGTATTTT. This encodes CASSPDRGTDTQYF.

The rearrangement links TRBV6-5 to TRBJ1-2; D is possibly TRBD1 (5 bases). V was cut by 0 bases and J by 8 bases, with 19 bases left in between. The germline V gene has CDR1 MNHEY and CDR2 SVGAGI. The CDR3 is made up of 16 amino acids. The CDR3 DNA reads TGTGCCAGCAGTTACTCGATCGTCCCGGGGCATGGCGGCTACACCTTC. Encoded protein: CASSYSIVPGHGGYTF.

The chain carries TRBV27 and TRBJ1-5; 9 nucleotides agree with TRBD1. CDR1 is MNHEY, CDR2 SMNVEV, per germline (reference sequence). CDR3 length equals 15 residues. Trimming took 1 base from V and 4 from J; bases not matched to a gene: 2. The CDR3, as DNA: TGTGCCAGCAGTTTATACGGGACAGGGAATCAGCCCCAGCATTTT. Translated: CASSLYGTGNQPQHF.

The V call is TRBV25-1, the J call TRBJ1-1, with D tentatively TRBD1 (6 bases). The germline gives CDR1 MGHDK, CDR2 SYGVNS. The CDR3 length is 18 residues. V lost 7 bases and J lost 3, with 27 bases in between. This CDR3 reads CASKHVGRGPEVDTEAFF. CDR3 DNA: TGTGCCAGCAAACACGTGGGCAGGGGACCTGAGGTAGACACTGAAGCTTTCTTT.

This chain joins TRBV7-9 and TRBJ1-2; TRBD1 aligns across 7 bases. Per the germline V gene, CDR1 is SEHNR and CDR2 is FQNEAQ (reference sequence). Trimming took 5 bases from V and 4 from J; bases not matched to a gene: 10. CDR3 length: 15 amino acids. DNA for the CDR3: TGTGCCAGCAGCAATCAAGGACAGGAGACCTATGGCTACACCTTC. It codes for CASSNQGQETYGYTF.

The chain's CDR3 is CASSPLFQNTEAFF. The CDR3 DNA follows: TGTGCCAGCAGTCCCCTCTTCCAGAACACTGAAGCTTTCTTT. The chain is built from TRBV27 and TRBJ1-1; D gene uncertain. The CDR3 contains 14 residues. Trimming took off 5 bases at V and 1 base at J, with 11 bases between the two ends. Germline V CDR1 and CDR2: MNHEY, SMNVEV (reference sequence).

The rearrangement links TRBV27 to TRBJ1-2, with TRBD1 matching over 9 bases. The CDR3 is 17 amino acids. Losses at the gene ends were 6 bases for V and 4 bases for J; bases not matched to a gene: 15. CDR1 MNHEY and CDR2 SMNVEV come from the germline V gene (reference sequence). The CDR3 DNA is TGTGCCAGCAGCCCACTTTCGACAGGGGGTCTTAGCTATGGCTACACCTTC. Translating gives CASSPLSTGGLSYGYTF.

A few counts support this clone. The chain carries TRBV27 and TRBJ2-3; TRBD2 aligns across 8 bases. Trimming cost V 4 bases and J 2 bases; bases outside gene matches: 5. CDR1 and CDR2 (germline): MNHEY, SMNVEV (reference sequence). CDR3 length: 15 amino acids. This chain's CDR3 is CASSSRLAPTDTQYF. CDR3 sequence (DNA): TGTGCCAGCAGTTCCCGACTAGCGCCCACAGATACGCAGTATTTT.

The rearrangement joins TRBV7-2 to TRBJ2-7; D is unresolved. This CDR3 has 13 amino acids. CDR1 and CDR2 from the germline V gene are SGHTA and FQGNSA. V was shortened by 2 bases and J by 5 bases, with 10 bases between the two germline ends. As DNA, the CDR3 is TGTGCCAGCAGCTTACCCCCCCCCGACGAGCAGTACTTC. Protein: CASSLPPPDEQYF. The entire variable domain, with the rest obtained from reference TRBV7-2 and TRBJ2-7, is as follows: GAGVSQSPSNKVTEKGKDVELRCDPISGHTALYWYRQSLGQGLEFLIYFQGNSAPDKSGLPSDRFSAERTGGSVSTLTIQRTQQEDSAVYLCASSLPPPDEQYFGPGTRLTVT.

The chain employs TRBV4-2 and TRBJ1-6; no reliable D call. V shed 0 bases and J shed 10 bases, with 4 bases lying between them. The length of the CDR3 is 12 residues. The germline CDR1 and CDR2 sequences are LGHNA and YNFKEQ. The CDR3 spells CASSQEASPLHF. The CDR3 DNA is TGTGCCAGCAGCCAAGAGGCATCACCCCTCCACTTT.

The chain has TRBV2 and TRBJ1-1; 9 positions agree with TRBD1. Germline-derived CDR1 and CDR2 are SNHLY and FYNNEI. The V gene end was trimmed by 8 bases and the J gene end by 1 base; junction bases not matched to a gene: 5. The CDR3 runs 14 residues. The CDR3 is CASQDRGRNTEAFF. The CDR3 nucleotides read TGTGCCAGCCAGGACAGGGGAAGGAACACTGAAGCTTTCTTT.

The chain is built from TRBV7-9 and TRBJ2-5; D ambiguous. The CDR3 runs to 12 residues. V lost 4 bases and J 7 bases, leaving 10 bases between the germline ends. CDR1 and CDR2 from the germline V gene are SEHNR and FQNEAQ (reference sequence). CDR3 sequence: CASSSSMGTQYF. In DNA form, the CDR3 reads TGTGCCAGCAGCTCTTCCATGGGGACCCAGTACTTC.

The gene calls are TRBV29-1 and TRBJ2-1; D perhaps matches TRBD2 (6 bases). Germline values: CDR1 SQVTM, CDR2 ANQGSEA. The germline V and J ends were trimmed by 5 bases and 0 bases, with 17 bases remaining between them. This CDR3 comprises 16 residues. CDR3 sequence: CSVSSGLESSYNEQFF. The CDR3 nucleotides read TGCAGCGTTTCGTCGGGACTCGAAAGCTCCTACAATGAGCAGTTCTTC.

The rearrangement joins TRBV4-1 to TRBJ2-7; 13 nucleotides match TRBD2. In germline, CDR1 is MGHRA, CDR2 YSYEKL. This CDR3 is 15 amino acids long. The ends lost 2 bases at V and 3 bases at J; junction bases unmatched: 1. The CDR3 region is CASSQTSGGDYEQYF. CDR3 nucleotides: TGCGCCAGCAGCCAAACTAGCGGGGGGGACTACGAGCAGTACTTC.

In this sample, this clone turned up a few times. V is TRBV7-2 and J is TRBJ2-7; possibly TRBD1 for D (6 bases). The V and J ends lost 4 bases and 0 bases respectively, with 16 bases between them. The CDR3 totals 16 residues. Germline V gene sequence: CDR1 SGHTA, CDR2 FQGNSA. The CDR3 DNA reads TGTGCCAGCAGCTCCCCGACAGGTACAAGCTCCTACGAGCAGTACTTC. It is translated as CASSSPTGTSSYEQYF.

The gene calls are TRBV27 and TRBJ1-6, with TRBD1 matching over 9 bases. This CDR3 has 13 amino acids. J was trimmed by 9 bases and V by 6 bases; bases with no gene match: 3. Per germline, CDR1 MNHEY and CDR2 SMNVEV (reference sequence). The CDR3 region is CASSLTGGSPLHF. CDR3 nucleotide sequence: TGTGCCAGCAGCCTGACAGGGGGTTCACCCCTCCACTTT.

This rearrangement joins TRBV4-2 to TRBJ2-7, with a tentative D call TRBD2 (6 bases). Trimming stripped 0 bases from V and 4 bases from J, with 13 bases between. The CDR3 is 15 amino acids. Germline values: CDR1 LGHNA, CDR2 YNFKEQ. The DNA of the CDR3 is TGTGCCAGCAGCCAAGAACACACTGGAGGGTACGAGCAGTACTTC. It is translated as CASSQEHTGGYEQYF.

The V gene is TRBV13, the J gene TRBJ1-1; D gene uncertain. CDR3 length: 15 amino acids. Per the germline V gene, CDR1 is PRHDT and CDR2 is FYEKMQ (reference sequence). The germline V and J ends were trimmed by 0 bases and 11 bases, with 19 bases remaining between them. The CDR3 coding sequence is TGTGCCAGCAGCTTAGGCGTATCTTCCAGTACCGGGGCTTTCTTT. Residues: CASSLGVSSSTGAFF.